This T cell receptor beta chain was recorded in a study of metastatic and nonmetastatic thyroid tumors. Study as a whole: Samples came from malignant and benign thyroid patients, and repertoires were compared across blood and tumor or nodule tissue. Study-wide results and limits: Significantly greater TCR beta diversity was reportedly found in malignant thyroid tumors than in benign nodules (in blood and tumor).

The CDR3 contains 15 residues. Germline V gene lookup returns CDR1 GTSNPN and CDR2 SVGIG (reference sequence). On this clone: Its antigen is unidentified. One end of the junction does not line up with germline, which may come from a read error.

Prior to thyroid surgery, none of the patients had received any treatment. How the authors handled the data: CDR3 differences across clinicopathological groups were used to build a distant-metastasis classifier for papillary thyroid cancer. Via MiXCR, TCRdb re-called the PCR reads. TCRdb, rather than the study authors, made the V and J calls. Among 37,000 or so clones listed, around 16% were seen once. The chain joins TRBV30 to TRBJ1-6; 8 nucleotides match TRBD1. Sequencing was performed on blood. The sequence came from a female donor with papillary thyroid cancer or a benign thyroid nodule (not recorded which). Some clones in this sample may be carry-over from other donors' samples. As DNA, the CDR3 is TGTGCCTGGAGTGTACGCGGGGACAGGAATTCACACCTCCACTTT. It yields the protein CAWSVRGDRNSHLHF. Drawing the rest from reference TRBV30 and TRBJ1-6, the complete variable domain is SQTIHQWPATLVQPVGSPLSLECTVEGTSNPNLYWYRQAAGRGLQLLFYSVGIGQISSEVPQNLSASRPQDRQFILSSKKLLLSDSGFYLCAWSVRGDRNSHLHFGNGTRLTVT.